One sample yielded the 9 T cell receptor beta chains listed below, sequenced in a study of cytomegalovirus exposure and HLA in healthy donors. PCR involved 60 Vbeta and 13 Jbeta primers. Libraries were prepared by immunoSEQ multiplex PCR; TCRdb keeps only in-frame clonotypes and omits some of them. The table records about 130,000 clones, around 80% of them present only once. Sequencing used PBMCs. Every receptor here comes from a man aged 35-49 years in good health and CMV-seropositive.

The chain employs TRBV19 and TRBJ2-7, with 7 positions matching TRBD1. The V segment lost 5 bases and the J segment 5 bases; nucleotides outside the gene matches: 6. Germline loops: CDR1 LNHDA, CDR2 SQIVND (reference sequence). CDR3 length equals 13 residues. The CDR3 DNA sequence: TGTGCCAGTAGTCCCGACAGGGTGAACGAGCAGTACTTC. This codes for CASSPDRVNEQYF.

The V and J genes are TRBV10-3 and TRBJ1-5, with 7 bases matching TRBD1. After removal of 7 bases from V and 4 bases from J, the junction contained 4 bases not matched to a gene. The V gene's germline CDR1 is ENHRY and CDR2 SYGVKD. The CDR3 loop spans 13 amino acids. The CDR3 DNA reads TGTGCCATCAAAGGACAGGATAATCAGCCCCAGCATTTT. Its translation is CAIKGQDNQPQHF.

This clone has just a few counts. The V gene is TRBV5-5, the J gene TRBJ1-4; perhaps TRBD1 as D (6 bases). Trimming shortened V by 5 bases and J by 8 bases, and 19 bases separated the two germline ends. Germline-derived CDR1 and CDR2 are SGHKS and YYEKEE (reference sequence). The CDR3 runs 15 residues. The CDR3 nucleotides read TGTGCCAGCAGTTTTACCGGGACAATGGAGGAAAAACTGTTTTTT. Protein: CASSFTGTMEEKLFF.

The genes are TRBV5-4 and TRBJ2-5, with D possibly being TRBD2 (5 bases). V lost 1 base to trimming and J lost 5 bases, with 12 bases between them. CDR1 and CDR2 (germline): SGHNT, YYREEE (reference sequence). The CDR3 contains 14 residues. The CDR3 bases are TGTGCCAGCAGCTTGTCCGGGGTCCGGGAGACCCAGTACTTC. Amino acid sequence: CASSLSGVRETQYF.

This chain links TRBV6-1 with TRBJ2-3; possible D gene TRBD1, 6 bases. V was clipped by 1 base and J by 3 bases, with 8 bases between them. This CDR3 comprises 14 residues. Germline assignment: CDR1 MNHNS and CDR2 SASEGT. Here the CDR3 DNA reads TGTGCCAGCAGTGAAGAGGGGGAGACAGATACGCAGTATTTT. The encoded protein is CASSEEGETDTQYF.

The genes are TRBV5-1 and TRBJ2-5; TRBD2 is a possible D gene (5 bases). The germline V gene has CDR1 SGHRS and CDR2 YFSETQ. V was shortened by 5 bases and J by 5 bases, with 13 bases between the two germline ends. The CDR3 has 13 residues. CDR3: CASSPGPGETQYF. CDR3 bases: TGCGCCAGCAGTCCTGGCCCGGGGGAGACCCAGTACTTC.

This clone appeared a few times. The chain combines TRBV28 with TRBJ1-5, with 7 bases identical to TRBD1. From germline, CDR1 is MDHEN and CDR2 SYDVKM. Germline trimming cut 3 bases from V and 11 bases from J; bases unmatched to any gene: 10. The CDR3 spans 14 residues. CDR3 loop: CASSFPAGGKSQHF. The CDR3, as DNA: TGTGCCAGCAGTTTTCCCGCAGGGGGGAAGTCCCAGCATTTT.

The V call is TRBV27, the J call TRBJ2-7, with a tentative D call TRBD1 (7 bases). The CDR3 has 13 residues. Per the germline V gene, CDR1 is MNHEY and CDR2 is SMNVEV (reference sequence). Deletions cut 5 bases from V and 3 bases from J, with 11 bases between. DNA for the CDR3: TGTGCCAGCAGTCGACAGGGAGGCTACGAGCAGTACTTC. This sequence encodes CASSRQGGYEQYF.

The chain has TRBV11-1 and TRBJ1-2; TRBD1 aligns across 11 bases. The V gene end was trimmed by 5 bases and the J gene end by 5 bases; junction bases not matched to a gene: 7. Germline values: CDR1 SGHAT, CDR2 FQDESV (reference sequence). The CDR3 covers 15 residues. CDR3 nucleotide sequence: TGTGCCAGCAGCCCCCGGACAGGGGGCGAGTATGGCTACACCTTC. Residues: CASSPRTGGEYGYTF. Supplemented by reference TRBV11-1 and TRBJ1-2, the full variable domain reads EAEVAQSPRYKITEKSQAVAFWCDPISGHATLYWYRQILGQGPELLVQFQDESVVDDSQLPKDRFSAERLKGVDSTLKIQPAELGDSAMYLCASSPRTGGEYGYTFGSGTRLTVV.